Shown below are 10 T cell receptor beta chains from a single sample sequenced in a study of identical twins. Using its own MiXCR run on the 5' RACE reads, TCRdb lists one record per CDR3 protein. The table lists fewer than 250,000 distinct CDR3 sequences, 6.5% to 9% of them singletons. The same sample was also used in a study of yellow fever vaccine responses in identical twins.

Sequencing was done on a sample of CD8+ T cells sorted from blood. These receptors were collected from a woman in her late teens or twenties in good health.

CDR3 amino acids: CASSQDSSGYTDTQYF. The CDR3 DNA reads TGTGCCAGCAGCCAAGATTCTAGCGGCTACACAGATACGCAGTATTTT. The chain recombines TRBV4-2 with TRBJ2-3; 7 bases fit TRBD2. The V gene's germline CDR1 is LGHNA and CDR2 YNFKEQ. This CDR3 contains 16 residues. The V gene end was trimmed by 0 bases and the J gene end by 2 bases; junction bases not matched to a gene: 5.

This clonotype was recorded at least ten times. The chain joins TRBV4-1 to TRBJ2-1; D not certain. The CDR3 has 14 amino acids. The germline V gene encodes CDR1 MGHRA and CDR2 YSYEKL. V was pared by 4 bases and J by 6 bases, with 13 bases between. As DNA, the CDR3 is TGCGCCAGCAGCCCGAGGACGGACCGCAATGAGCAGTTCTTC. The encoded protein is CASSPRTDRNEQFF.

The table lists this clonotype with a few counts. The chain combines TRBV4-1 with TRBJ2-7; the D gene is possibly TRBD1 (7 bases). Germline loops: CDR1 MGHRA, CDR2 YSYEKL. The CDR3 extends over 15 amino acids. V was shortened by 3 bases and J by 2 bases, with 14 bases between the two germline ends. This chain's CDR3 is CASSQGRTGAYEQYF. The CDR3 DNA follows: TGCGCCAGCAGCCAGGGGAGGACAGGAGCCTACGAGCAGTACTTC.

This clonotype was recorded a few times. J is TRBJ1-2 and V is TRBV12-3 or TRBV12-4, with D possibly matching TRBD1 (6 bases). V shed 6 bases and J shed 4 bases, with 18 bases lying between them. This CDR3 spans 15 amino acids. CDR3 sequence (DNA): TGTGCCAGCAGCCCGACACAGGGTCTTGGCTATGGCTACACCTTC. It codes for CASSPTQGLGYGYTF.

This clonotype has a count of ten or more. V and J are TRBV28 and TRBJ2-7; 14 bases match TRBD2. This CDR3 spans 18 amino acids. Per the germline V gene, CDR1 is MDHEN and CDR2 is SYDVKM. J gave up 5 bases and V 2 bases, and 11 bases lay outside the gene matches. DNA for the CDR3: TGTGCCAGCAGTTTACCAACTCTCACGGGACTAGCGGGAGACGAGCAGTACTTC. Translating it yields CASSLPTLTGLAGDEQYF. Full variable domain (missing parts from reference TRBV28 and TRBJ2-7): DVKVTQSSRYLVKRTGEKVFLECVQDMDHENMFWYRQDPGLGLRLIYFSYDVKMKEKGDIPEGYSVSREKKERFSLILESASTNQTSMYLCASSLPTLTGLAGDEQYFGPGTRLTVT.

This clonotype was observed at least ten times. V is TRBV12-3 or TRBV12-4 and J is TRBJ2-1, with TRBD1 matching 9 bases. The CDR3 contains 15 residues. V lost 6 bases, J lost 5 bases, and 8 bases stayed unmatched. The DNA of the CDR3 is TGTGCCAGCAGGGCCCGGGACAGGGACCACAATGAGCAGTTCTTC. As protein: CASRARDRDHNEQFF.

The CDR3 DNA reads TGTGCCAGCAGTTATTTTTCCCCTAATGAAAAACTGTTTTTT. It specifies CASSYFSPNEKLFF. V usage is TRBV7-9 and J usage is TRBJ1-4, with unresolved D. V was trimmed by 6 bases and J by 3 bases, leaving 11 bases between them. Germline lookup yields CDR1 SEHNR and CDR2 FQNEAQ (reference sequence). This CDR3 comprises 14 residues.

The table lists this clonotype with many counts. The gene calls are TRBV11-2 and TRBJ2-3; 7 nucleotides align to TRBD2. Germline V gives CDR1 SGHAT, CDR2 FQNNGV. This CDR3 spans 12 amino acids. Unmatched junction bases numbered 7, after V lost 5 bases and J lost 11 bases. CDR3 sequence (DNA): TGTGCCAGCAGCACCGGACTAGTGGTGCAGTATTTT. It translates to CASSTGLVVQYF. The whole variable domain, remainder taken from reference TRBV11-2 and TRBJ2-3, is EAGVAQSPRYKIIEKRQSVAFWCNPISGHATLYWYQQILGQGPKLLIQFQNNGVVDDSQLPKDRFSAERLKGVDSTLKIQPAKLEDSAVYLCASSTGLVVQYFGPGTRLTVL.

This clonotype was counted only a few times. V is TRBV6-5 and J is TRBJ2-3; the D gene could be TRBD1 or TRBD2 (5 bases each). V was clipped by 0 bases and J by 4 bases, with 11 bases between them. CDR3 size: 15 residues. Per germline, CDR1 MNHEY and CDR2 SVGAGI. In DNA form, the CDR3 reads TGTGCCAGCAGTTACTCGAGGGGTGGTTCAGATACGCAGTATTTT. Translation gives CASSYSRGGSDTQYF.

This clonotype showed up many times. V and J are TRBV12-3 or TRBV12-4 and TRBJ1-2; no firm D call. The CDR3 contains 14 residues. V was clipped by 3 bases and J by 0 bases, with 8 bases between them. The CDR3 nucleotides read TGTGCCAGCAGTTTGACGTACGCTAACTATGGCTACACCTTC. It is translated as CASSLTYANYGYTF.